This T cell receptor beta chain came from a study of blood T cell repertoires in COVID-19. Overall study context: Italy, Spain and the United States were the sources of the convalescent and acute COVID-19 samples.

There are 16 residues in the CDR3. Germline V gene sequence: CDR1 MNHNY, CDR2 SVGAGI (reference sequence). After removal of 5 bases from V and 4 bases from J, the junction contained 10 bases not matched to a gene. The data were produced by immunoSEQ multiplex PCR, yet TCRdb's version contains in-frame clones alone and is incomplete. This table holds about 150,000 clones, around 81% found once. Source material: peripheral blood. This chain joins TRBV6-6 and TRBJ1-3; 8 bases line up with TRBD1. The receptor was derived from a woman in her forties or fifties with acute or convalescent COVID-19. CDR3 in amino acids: CASSSTQGGRGNTIYF. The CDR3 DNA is TGTGCCAGCAGTAGTACACAGGGGGGAAGAGGAAACACCATATATTTT.